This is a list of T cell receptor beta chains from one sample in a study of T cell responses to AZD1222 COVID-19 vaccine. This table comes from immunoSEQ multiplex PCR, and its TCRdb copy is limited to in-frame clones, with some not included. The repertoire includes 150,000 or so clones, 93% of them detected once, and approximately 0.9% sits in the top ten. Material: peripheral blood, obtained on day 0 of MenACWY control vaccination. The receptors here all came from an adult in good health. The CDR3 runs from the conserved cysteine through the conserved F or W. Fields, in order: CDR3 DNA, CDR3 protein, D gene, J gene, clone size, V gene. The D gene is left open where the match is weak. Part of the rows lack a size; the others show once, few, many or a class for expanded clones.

DNA: TGTGCCAGCAGTTTATTCACAGGGCCTCTAGCGGGAGAGCGCTACGAGCAGTACTTC
CDR3: CASSLFTGPLAGERYEQYF
D: TRBD2
J: TRBJ2-7
size: once
V: TRBV28

DNA: TGTGCCAGCAGTGATGCGCGGAGAGCGGGAGGGGAGACCCAGTACTTC
CDR3: CASSDARRAGGETQYF
D: TRBD2
J: TRBJ2-5
size: .
V: TRBV6-1

DNA: TGCGCCAGCAGTTGGAGGGAGGCAGATACGCAGTATTTT
CDR3: CASSWREADTQYF
D: .
J: TRBJ2-3
size: .
V: TRBV10-1

DNA: TGTGCCAGCTCCCCATCAAACGGACAGGGAAACACTGAAGCTTTCTTT
CDR3: CASSPSNGQGNTEAFF
D: TRBD1
J: TRBJ1-1
size: .
V: TRBV18

DNA: TGTGCCAGCAGCTTAGTCTCTGGAAACACCATATATTTT
CDR3: CASSLVSGNTIYF
D: .
J: TRBJ1-3
size: once
V: TRBV7-3

DNA: TGTGCCAGCTCGACGAGAGGCACTGAAGCTTTCTTT
CDR3: CASSTRGTEAFF
D: .
J: TRBJ1-1
size: .
V: TRBV12-3/TRBV12-4

DNA: TGCGCCAGCAGCCGGGGGACTGCCGCCGGCTATGGCTACACCTTC
CDR3: CASSRGTAAGYGYTF
D: .
J: TRBJ1-2
size: .
V: TRBV4-3

DNA: TGTGCCAGTAGTTTAGTGCAGGGTCCAGATACGCAGTATTTT
CDR3: CASSLVQGPDTQYF
D: .
J: TRBJ2-3
size: .
V: TRBV19

DNA: TGTGCCAGCAGTTACTCTGCAGGTCAGCCCCAGCATTTT
CDR3: CASSYSAGQPQHF
D: .
J: TRBJ1-5
size: .
V: TRBV6-2/TRBV6-3

DNA: TGTGCCAGCAGCTTAGGGAGATTGGACTGGCGCGCCTATGGCTACACCTTC
CDR3: CASSLGRLDWRAYGYTF
D: .
J: TRBJ1-2
size: .
V: TRBV7-2

DNA: TGTGCCAGTAGGGAAGGGGGACAGGGCTCCTACGAGCAGTACTTC
CDR3: CASREGGQGSYEQYF
D: TRBD1
J: TRBJ2-7
size: .
V: TRBV19

DNA: TGTGCCAGCAGCGTGTCCCCAGAGTACACTGAAGCTTTCTTT
CDR3: CASSVSPEYTEAFF
D: .
J: TRBJ1-1
size: once
V: TRBV9

DNA: TGTGCCAGCAGGGCGGACAGTCCAGAGACCCAGTACTTC
CDR3: CASRADSPETQYF
D: .
J: TRBJ2-5
size: .
V: TRBV12-3/TRBV12-4

DNA: TGTGCCAGCTCCCCAAGAGCTGGGGAGAACACTGAAGCTTTCTTT
CDR3: CASSPRAGENTEAFF
D: .
J: TRBJ1-1
size: few
V: TRBV18

DNA: TGTGCCAGCAGCAAATTAGCGGGAGGATCCTACGAGCAGTACTTC
CDR3: CASSKLAGGSYEQYF
D: TRBD2
J: TRBJ2-7
size: .
V: TRBV11-1